This TCR beta chain appears in the sequencing data of a study of response to subunit inactivated influenza vaccine (dated by TCRdb to between 2017 and 2018). With regard to the full study: To follow how T cells responded to a trivalent subunit inactivated influenza vaccine, the researchers relied on deep quantitative profiling of the T cell receptor repertoire.

As concerns this clonotype: Its antigen is still unknown. No base-level quality is on record; no much larger clone is a single base apart.

Libraries were made using RT-PCR. The data were produced on an Illumina HiSeq 2500. TCRdb passed the public sequencing reads through fastp at Q25 and MiXCR, retaining productive beta sequences. Each entry merges the rows of one CDR3 protein and shows their most common DNA and genes. The sample profile shows hundreds of thousands of distinct CDR3 sequences; 25% of them were found once. The ten largest clones take up around 1.8% of the sample. General study outcomes and caveats: The authors suggested that each seasonal influenza vaccination may recruit only a limited number of new T cells.

CDR1 and CDR2 are drawn from the germline V gene: MNHNS, SASEGT. The CDR3 covers 12 residues, taking in both the cysteine and the phenylalanine. Solely the CDR3 DNA is kept, with 36 bases framed from the first base. V is shortened by 4 bases, J by 4 bases, and the region joining them spans 8 bases. The clonotype was recovered from a man aged 45-65 years who received an inactivated influenza vaccine. Donor details come from another sample of the same person, matched by shared clones. The V and J genes are TRBV6-1 and TRBJ2-7; the D gene is unclear. This sample comprised CD4+ T cells sorted from PBMCs, obtained roughly 5 days after vaccination. The CDR3 protein sequence reads: CASSVSYYEQYF. In nucleotides, the sequence is TGTGCCAGCAGTGTCTCGTATTACGAGCAGTACTTC.